The present TCR beta chain was sequenced within a study of tumor-infiltrating lymphocytes in primary liver carcinoma. V was clipped by 6 bases and J by 10 bases; unmatched bases: 14. The CDR3 is 14 amino acids. Germline V gene sequence: CDR1 SQVTM, CDR2 ANQGSEA. There are many counts of this clonotype. Blood RNA was derived from unsorted whole blood, and germline DNA was extracted too. Constant-region priming of around 490 ng total RNA yielded TCR beta cDNA. Three-round nested multiplex PCR performed with slightly modified ARM-PCR produced the TCR beta libraries. Each of the first two PCR rounds ran roughly 10 cycles with TRBV1-TRBV30 forward and C-beta reverse primers. TCRdb fed the multiplex PCR reads into MiXCR, producing one record per CDR3 protein. The sample yields approximately 300,000 distinct CDR3 sequences, approximately 60% seen once.

This TCR was sampled from a man aged 35-49 years with primary liver carcinoma and hepatitis B virus infection. V and J are TRBV29-1 and TRBJ2-1; 8 bases are a match to TRBD1. The sample consisted of peripheral blood. Here the CDR3 DNA reads TGCAGCGTCAAAACGGGCCAGGGGGCAAGAGAGCAGTTCTTC. Amino acid sequence: CSVKTGQGAREQFF.